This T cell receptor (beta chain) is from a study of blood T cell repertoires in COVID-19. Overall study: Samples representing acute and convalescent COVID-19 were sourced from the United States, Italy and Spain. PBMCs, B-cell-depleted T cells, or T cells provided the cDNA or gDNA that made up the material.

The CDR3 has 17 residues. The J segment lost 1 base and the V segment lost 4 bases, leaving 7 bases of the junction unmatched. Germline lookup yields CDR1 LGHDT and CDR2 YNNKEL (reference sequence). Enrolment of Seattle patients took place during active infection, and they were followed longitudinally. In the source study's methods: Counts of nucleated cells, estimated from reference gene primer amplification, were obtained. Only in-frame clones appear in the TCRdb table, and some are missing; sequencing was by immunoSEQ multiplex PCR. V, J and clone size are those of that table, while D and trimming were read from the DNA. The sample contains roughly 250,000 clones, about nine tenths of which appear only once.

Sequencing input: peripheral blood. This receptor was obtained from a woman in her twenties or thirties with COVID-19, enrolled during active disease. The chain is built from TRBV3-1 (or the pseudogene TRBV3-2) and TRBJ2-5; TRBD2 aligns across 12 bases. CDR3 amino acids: CASSRTSGAHLQETQYF. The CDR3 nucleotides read TGTGCCAGCAGCCGGACTAGCGGGGCGCATCTCCAAGAGACCCAGTACTTC.